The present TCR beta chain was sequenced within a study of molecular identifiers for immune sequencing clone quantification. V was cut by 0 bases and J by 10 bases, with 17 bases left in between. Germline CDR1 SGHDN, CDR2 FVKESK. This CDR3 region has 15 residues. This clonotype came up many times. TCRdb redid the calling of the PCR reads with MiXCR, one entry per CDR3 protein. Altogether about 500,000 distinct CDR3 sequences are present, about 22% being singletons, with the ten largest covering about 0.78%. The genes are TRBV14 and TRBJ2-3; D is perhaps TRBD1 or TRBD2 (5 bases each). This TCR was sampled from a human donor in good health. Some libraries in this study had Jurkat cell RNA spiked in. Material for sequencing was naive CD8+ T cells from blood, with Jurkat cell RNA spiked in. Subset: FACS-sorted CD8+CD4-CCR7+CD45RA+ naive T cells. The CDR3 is CASSQESWGGSSQYF. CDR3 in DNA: TGTGCCAGCAGCCAAGAATCTTGGGGCGGGTCTTCGCAGTATTTT.